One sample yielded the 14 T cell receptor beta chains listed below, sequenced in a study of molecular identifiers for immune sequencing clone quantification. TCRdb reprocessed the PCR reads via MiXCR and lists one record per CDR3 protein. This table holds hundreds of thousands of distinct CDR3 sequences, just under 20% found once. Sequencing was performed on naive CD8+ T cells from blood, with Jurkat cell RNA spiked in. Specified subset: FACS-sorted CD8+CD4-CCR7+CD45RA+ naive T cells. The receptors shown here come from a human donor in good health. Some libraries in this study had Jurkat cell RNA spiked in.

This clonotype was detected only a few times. CDR3 sequence: CASSQEYSQNQPQHF. The CDR3 nucleotides are TGCGCCAGCAGCCAAGAATACAGCCAAAATCAGCCCCAGCATTTT. The chain links TRBV4-1 to TRBJ1-5; D uncertain. Deletions cut 0 bases from V and 4 bases from J, with 10 bases between. Germline loops: CDR1 MGHRA, CDR2 YSYEKL. This CDR3 region has 15 residues.

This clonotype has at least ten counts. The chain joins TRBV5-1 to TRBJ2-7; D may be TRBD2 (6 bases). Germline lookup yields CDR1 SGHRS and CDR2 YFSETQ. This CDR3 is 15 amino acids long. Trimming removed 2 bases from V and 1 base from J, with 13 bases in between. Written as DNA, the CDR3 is TGCGCCAGCAGCTTTACTAGCAGCCTGTCCTACGAGCAGTACTTC. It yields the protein CASSFTSSLSYEQYF.

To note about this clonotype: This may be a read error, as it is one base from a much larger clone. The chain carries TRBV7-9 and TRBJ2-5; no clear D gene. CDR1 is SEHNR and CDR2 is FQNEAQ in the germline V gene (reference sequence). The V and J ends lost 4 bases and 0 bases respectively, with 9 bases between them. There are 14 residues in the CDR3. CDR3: CASSSRADQETQYF. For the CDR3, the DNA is TGTGCCAGCAGCTCTAGGGCAGACCAAGAGACCCAGTACTTC.

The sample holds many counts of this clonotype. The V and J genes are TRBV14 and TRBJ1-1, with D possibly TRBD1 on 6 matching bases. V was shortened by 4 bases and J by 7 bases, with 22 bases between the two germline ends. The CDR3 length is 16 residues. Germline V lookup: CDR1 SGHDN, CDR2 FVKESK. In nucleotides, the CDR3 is TGTGCCAGCAGCCCTGCGCAGGGGCGGGCGCCCTATGAAGCTTTCTTT. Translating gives CASSPAQGRAPYEAFF.

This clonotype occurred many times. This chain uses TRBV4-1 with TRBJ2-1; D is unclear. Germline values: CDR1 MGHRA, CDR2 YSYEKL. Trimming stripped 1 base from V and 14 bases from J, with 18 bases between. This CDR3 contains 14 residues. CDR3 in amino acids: CASSQGRGSPQEFF. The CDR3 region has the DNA TGCGCCAGCAGCCAAGGTCGTGGATCCCCCCAGGAGTTCTTC.

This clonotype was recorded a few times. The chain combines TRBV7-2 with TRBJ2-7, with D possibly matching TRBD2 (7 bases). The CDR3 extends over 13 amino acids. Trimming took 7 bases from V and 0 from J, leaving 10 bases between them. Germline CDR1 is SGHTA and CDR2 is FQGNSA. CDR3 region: CASKGGVSYEQYF. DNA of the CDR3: TGTGCCAGCAAGGGGGGGGTCTCCTACGAGCAGTACTTC.

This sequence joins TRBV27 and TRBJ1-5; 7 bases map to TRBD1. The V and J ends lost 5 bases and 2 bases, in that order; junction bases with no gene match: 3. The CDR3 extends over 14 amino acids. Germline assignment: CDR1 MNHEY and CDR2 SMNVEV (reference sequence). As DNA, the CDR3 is TGTGCCAGCAGTAACAGGGGATGCAATCAGCCCCAGCATTTT. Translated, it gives CASSNRGCNQPQHF.

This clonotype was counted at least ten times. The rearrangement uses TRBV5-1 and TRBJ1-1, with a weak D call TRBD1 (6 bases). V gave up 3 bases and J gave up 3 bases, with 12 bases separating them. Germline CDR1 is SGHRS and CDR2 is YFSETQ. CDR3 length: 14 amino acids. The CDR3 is CASSSPRGDTEAFF. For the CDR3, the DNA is TGCGCCAGCAGCTCGCCCAGGGGTGACACTGAAGCTTTCTTT. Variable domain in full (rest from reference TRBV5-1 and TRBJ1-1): KAGVTQTPRYLIKTRGQQVTLSCSPISGHRSVSWYQQTPGQGLQFLFEYFSETQRNKGNFPGRFSGRQFSNSRSEMNVSTLELGDSALYLCASSSPRGDTEAFFGQGTRLTVV.

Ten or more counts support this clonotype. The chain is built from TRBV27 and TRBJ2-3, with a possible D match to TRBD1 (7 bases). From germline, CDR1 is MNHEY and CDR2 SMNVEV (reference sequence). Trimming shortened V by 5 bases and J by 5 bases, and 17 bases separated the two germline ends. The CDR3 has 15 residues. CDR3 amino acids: CASSPWTGGRDTQYF. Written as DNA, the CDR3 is TGTGCCAGCAGTCCCTGGACAGGAGGGAGAGATACGCAGTATTTT.

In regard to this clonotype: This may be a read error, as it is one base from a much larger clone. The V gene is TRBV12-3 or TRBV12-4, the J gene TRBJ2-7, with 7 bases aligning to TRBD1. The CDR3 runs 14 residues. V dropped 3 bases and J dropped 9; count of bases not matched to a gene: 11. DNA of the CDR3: TGTGCCAGCAGTTTTGACAGGGTATTGAGGGTGCAGTACTTC. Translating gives CASSFDRVLRVQYF.

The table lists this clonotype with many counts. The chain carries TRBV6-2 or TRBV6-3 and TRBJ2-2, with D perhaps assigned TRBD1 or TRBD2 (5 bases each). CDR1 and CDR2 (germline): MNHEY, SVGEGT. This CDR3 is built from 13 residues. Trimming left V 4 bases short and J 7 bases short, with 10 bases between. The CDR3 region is CASSWTLGGELFF. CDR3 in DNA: TGTGCCAGCAGTTGGACACTAGGCGGGGAGCTGTTTTTT.

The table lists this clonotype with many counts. This CDR3 reads CASSPRTGGSYNEQFF. In DNA, the CDR3 is TGTGCCAGCAGCCCAAGAACAGGGGGCTCCTACAATGAGCAGTTCTTC. V usage is TRBV7-9 and J usage is TRBJ2-1; 8 nucleotides align to TRBD1. J was trimmed by 0 bases and V by 5 bases; bases with no gene match: 6. CDR1 and CDR2 (germline): SEHNR, FQNEAQ (reference sequence). The CDR3 has 16 amino acids.

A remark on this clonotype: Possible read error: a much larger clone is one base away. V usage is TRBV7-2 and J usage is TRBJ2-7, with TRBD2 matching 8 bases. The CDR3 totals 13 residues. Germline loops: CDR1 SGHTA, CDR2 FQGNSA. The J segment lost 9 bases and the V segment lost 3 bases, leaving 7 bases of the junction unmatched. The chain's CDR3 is CASSFGGAGGQYF. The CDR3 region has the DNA TGTGCCAGCAGCTTTGGGGGCGCGGGGGGGCAGTACTTC.

The CDR3, as DNA: TGTGCCGGCAGCAAAGACTGGGACTACGAGCAGTACTTC. Amino acids: CAGSKDWDYEQYF. V gene TRBV21-1 combines with J gene TRBJ2-7. TRBV21-1 is a known pseudogene. The length of the CDR3 is 13 residues.